What follows are 8 T cell receptor beta chains derived from one specimen sequenced in a study of blood T cell repertoires in COVID-19. Generated by immunoSEQ multiplex PCR, the TCRdb table keeps only in-frame clones and is missing some. In the table there are under 250,000 clones, around 90% of which are singletons. The sequencing input was peripheral blood. The receptor set was obtained from a man aged 55 to 70 who had recovered from COVID-19.

This chain connects TRBV10-3 to TRBJ2-3; 8 bases match TRBD1. The CDR3 contains 14 residues. From germline, CDR1 is ENHRY and CDR2 SYGVKD. V lost 2 bases to trimming and J lost 7 bases; unmatched junction nucleotides: 5. Here the CDR3 reads CAISEGQGRNTQYF. As DNA, the CDR3 is TGTGCCATCAGTGAGGGACAGGGACGAAATACGCAGTATTTT.

This chain uses TRBV5-8 with TRBJ2-2; 10 nucleotides align to TRBD1. J gave up 3 bases and V 4 bases, and 6 bases lay outside the gene matches. The CDR3 is 16 residues long. CDR1 SGHTS and CDR2 YDEGEE come from the germline V gene. Written as DNA, the CDR3 is TGTGCCAGCAGCCCCGGGACAGGGGCCGACACCGGGGAGCTGTTTTTT. Translating gives CASSPGTGADTGELFF.

V and J are TRBV12-3 or TRBV12-4 and TRBJ2-7; TRBD2 might be the D (6 bases). The CDR3 extends over 12 amino acids. Trimming took 6 bases from V and 6 from J, leaving 12 bases between them. CDR3 sequence (DNA): TGTGCCAGCAGACTCGGGACTCGCGAGCAGTACTTC. It codes for CASRLGTREQYF.

The chain links TRBV6-5 to TRBJ1-2; D unresolved. This CDR3 spans 12 amino acids. The germline V gene encodes CDR1 MNHEY and CDR2 SVGAGI. Trimming shortened V by 4 bases and J by 2 bases, and 5 bases separated the two germline ends. CDR3 amino acids: CASSSSNYGYTF. The DNA for the CDR3 is TGTGCCAGCAGTTCTTCCAACTATGGCTACACCTTC.

The rearrangement links TRBV28 to TRBJ1-1; 7 bases map to TRBD1. CDR1 is MDHEN, CDR2 SYDVKM, per germline. The CDR3 runs to 13 residues. The V and J ends lost 6 bases and 5 bases, in that order; junction bases with no gene match: 6. The CDR3 nucleotides are TGTGCCAGCAGAACAGGGGCTGTGACTGAAGCTTTCTTT. Translation: CASRTGAVTEAFF.

The V call is TRBV21-1, the J call TRBJ2-7; TRBD2 was called by the table and not checked on the DNA. TRBV21-1 is reported as a pseudogene. The CDR3 runs to 14 residues. For the CDR3, the DNA is TGTGCCAGCAGCATGCCGGGAGGGCCTTACGAGCAGTACTTC. Translation: CASSMPGGPYEQYF.

This CDR3 is CASNSPGLAGLGSYEQYF. The CDR3 DNA sequence: TGTGCCAGCAACTCTCCGGGACTAGCGGGACTTGGTTCCTACGAGCAGTACTTC. V and J are TRBV4-2 and TRBJ2-7; TRBD2 matches 13 bases. The V and J ends lost 7 bases and 1 base, in that order; junction bases with no gene match: 13. This CDR3 comprises 18 residues. Germline lookup yields CDR1 LGHNA and CDR2 YNFKEQ.

This chain links TRBV6-7 with TRBJ2-7; tentative D call: TRBD2 (5 bases). TRBV6-7 is known as an ORF, though its function is uncertain. V lost 7 bases and J 6 bases, leaving 13 bases between the germline ends. This CDR3 is 12 amino acids long. CDR3: CASTERAGEQYF. In nucleotides, the CDR3 is TGTGCCAGCACCGAACGGGCGGGCGAGCAGTACTTC.